The clone carrying this TCR beta chain was found many times. What it recognizes is unknown. The read stops 3 residues short of the end of the CDR3; the missing end is completed from the germline J gene. This record belongs to a study of T cell clonality in common variable immunodeficiency. Trimming stripped 1 base from V and 4 bases from J, with 8 bases between. The CDR3 has 13 amino acids. TCRdb's table, derived via immunoSEQ multiplex PCR, lists solely in-frame clones and lacks some. The sample gives some 60,000 clones, none seen only once, and the top ten clones hold about 1.5%. Both groups were predominantly of Caucasian heritage. Blood samples were heparinized, about 4.5 to 8.5 ml per donor. Regarding the study as a whole: CVID subjects shared fewer TCRbeta clones than healthy controls did.

The J gene is TRBJ2-7, the V gene TRBV23-1; D uncertain. TRBV23-1 is designated an ORF whose function remains uncertain. This TCR was sampled from a person between 18 and 75 years old in good health. Sample: peripheral blood mononuclear cells. The part of the CDR3 DNA that was read is TGCGCCAGCAGTCAATTTCCTCCTTACGAG. It yields the protein CASSQFPPYE. The full CDR3 protein reads CASSQFPPYEQYF.